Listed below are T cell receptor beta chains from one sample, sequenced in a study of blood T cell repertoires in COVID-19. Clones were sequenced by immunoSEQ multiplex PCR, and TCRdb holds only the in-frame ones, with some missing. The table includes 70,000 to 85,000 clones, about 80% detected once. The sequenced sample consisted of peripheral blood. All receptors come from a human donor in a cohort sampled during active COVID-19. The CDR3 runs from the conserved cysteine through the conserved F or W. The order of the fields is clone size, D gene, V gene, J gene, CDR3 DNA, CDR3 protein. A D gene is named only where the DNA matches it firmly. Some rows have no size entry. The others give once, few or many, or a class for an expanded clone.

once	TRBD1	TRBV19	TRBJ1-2	TGTGCCAGTTCCGGGACAGGGAAGAACTATGGCTACACCTTC	CASSGTGKNYGYTF
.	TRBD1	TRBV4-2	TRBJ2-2	TGTGCCAGCAGCCAAGATCAGGGGGCGAGCCCCGGGGAGCTGTTTTTT	CASSQDQGASPGELFF
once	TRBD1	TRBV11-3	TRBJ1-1	TGTGCCAGCAGCACTAGGGGGCTTAGAGACACTGAAGCTTTCTTT	CASSTRGLRDTEAFF
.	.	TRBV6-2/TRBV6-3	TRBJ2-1	TGTGCCAGCAGTGGACTGGCCGGGTACAATGAGCAGTTCTTC	CASSGLAGYNEQFF
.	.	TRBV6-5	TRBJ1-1	TGTGCCAGCAGGATACAGGGTCTTGTGAACACTGAAGCTTTCTTT	CASRIQGLVNTEAFF
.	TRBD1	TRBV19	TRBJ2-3	TGTGCCAGTAGACCACCCTTATCGGGACAGTCTAGCACAGATACGCAGTATTTT	CASRPPLSGQSSTDTQYF
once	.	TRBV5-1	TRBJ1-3	TGCGCCAGCAGCTTGGAGTCAGGGGAAGGAAACACCATATATTTT	CASSLESGEGNTIYF
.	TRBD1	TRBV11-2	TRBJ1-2	TGTGCCAGCAGCAAACAGGGGGGGAACTATGGCTACACCTTC	CASSKQGGNYGYTF
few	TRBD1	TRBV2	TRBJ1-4	TGTGCCAGCAGAGGTGACAGGGGTGGTGGCGAAAAACTGTTTTTT	CASRGDRGGGEKLFF
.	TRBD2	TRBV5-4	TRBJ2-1	TGTGCCAGCAGCACTAGCGGGGGGCTCTACAATGAGCAGTTCTTC	CASSTSGGLYNEQFF
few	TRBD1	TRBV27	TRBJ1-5	TGTGCCAGCAGTTTAGAGGCAGGGGGCCGCAATCAGCCCCAGCATTTT	CASSLEAGGRNQPQHF
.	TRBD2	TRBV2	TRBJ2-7	TGTGCCAGCTTCCTTACGGGGGGGAGGTACGAGCAGTACTTC	CASFLTGGRYEQYF
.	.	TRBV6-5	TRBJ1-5	TGTGCCAGCACTGCTTCGGGGGGAGGCAATCAGCCCCAGCATTTT	CASTASGGGNQPQHF
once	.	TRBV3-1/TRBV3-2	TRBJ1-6	TGTGCCAGCAGCCAACAGGGGTCTTCACCCCTCCACTTT	CASSQQGSSPLHF
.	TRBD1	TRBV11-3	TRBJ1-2	TGTGCCAGCAGCCTAGAGGAGGGGACAGGGATAGGATTGCGCTATGGCTACACCTTC	CASSLEEGTGIGLRYGYTF
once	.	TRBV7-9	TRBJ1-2	TGTGCCAGCAGTCGGGGTTCGGCAGGTTTAAACTATGGCTACACCTTC	CASSRGSAGLNYGYTF
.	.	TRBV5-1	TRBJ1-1	TGCGCCAGCAGCTTGTTGCGTGGGAACACTGAAGCTTTCTTT	CASSLLRGNTEAFF
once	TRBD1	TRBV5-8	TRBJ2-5	TGTGCCAGCAGCTTGGGGGACAGGGGGCAGGAGACCCAGTACTTC	CASSLGDRGQETQYF
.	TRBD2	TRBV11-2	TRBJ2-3	TGTGCCAGCAGCCGATTGACTAGCGGGAGCGGCGCAGATACGCAGTATTTT	CASSRLTSGSGADTQYF
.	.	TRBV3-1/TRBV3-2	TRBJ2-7	TGTGCCAGCAGCCAAGCGGGAGTATTGAACGAGCAGTACTTC	CASSQAGVLNEQYF
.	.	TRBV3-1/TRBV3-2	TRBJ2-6	TGTGCCAGCAGCCGCCCCCCAGGGGATGGGGCCAACGTCCTGACTTTC	CASSRPPGDGANVLTF
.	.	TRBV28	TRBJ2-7	TGTGCCAGCAGTTTAACGGGGCAGGGGGGCGACGAGCAGTACTTC	CASSLTGQGGDEQYF
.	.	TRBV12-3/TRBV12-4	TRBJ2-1	TGTGCCAGCAGTTTAGCGCCGGGGGAGCAGTTCTTC	CASSLAPGEQFF
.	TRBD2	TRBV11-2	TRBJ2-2	TGTGCCAGCAGACTGAGCGGGGGGGCCCGAGGGGAGCTGTTTTTT	CASRLSGGARGELFF
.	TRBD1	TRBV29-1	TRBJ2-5	TGCAGCGCAAATGACAGGGTAGAGACCCAGTACTTC	CSANDRVETQYF
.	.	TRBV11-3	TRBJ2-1	TGTGCCAGCAGCCAATCGCAGGGTCCCAATGAGCAGTTCTTC	CASSQSQGPNEQFF
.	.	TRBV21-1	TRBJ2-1	TGTGCCAACCCGACCCACGGACAGTACAATGAGCAGTTCTTC	CANPTHGQYNEQFF
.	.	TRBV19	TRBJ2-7	TGTGCCAGTAGTATTAGGGCAGGGGCCTACGAGCAGTACTTC	CASSIRAGAYEQYF
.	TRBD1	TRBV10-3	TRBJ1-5	TGTGCCATCAGTGGGGGACAGGCTATCCAGCCCCAGCATTTT	CAISGGQAIQPQHF
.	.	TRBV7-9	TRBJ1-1	TGTGCCAGCAGCTTGCAGGAGGCCGTGGCTTTCTTT	CASSLQEAVAFF
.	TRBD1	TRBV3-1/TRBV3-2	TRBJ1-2	TGTGCCAGCAGCCGCGGGACAGTGGGCTATGGCTACACCTTC	CASSRGTVGYGYTF